The 26 T cell receptor beta chains listed next were all sequenced from one sample in a study of CD8 T cells in ankylosing spondylitis. In TCRdb, the 5' RACE reads were re-called with MiXCR into one record per CDR3 protein. Of about 140,000 distinct CDR3 sequences in the sample, around 6.6% were seen once. Source material: blood, either unsorted or a sorted T cell fraction (not recorded which). These receptors originate from a female donor with ankylosing spondylitis or in good health (not recorded which).

This clonotype was recorded at least ten times. This may arise from a read error, as a much more abundant clone is one base away. This chain uses TRBV7-2 with TRBJ1-1; D is ambiguous. Germline CDR1 SGHTA, CDR2 FQGNSA. The V end was cut by 2 bases, the J end by 3 bases, with 4 bases between. The CDR3 totals 12 residues. CDR3 nucleotides: TGTGCCAGCAGCTTATGGGACACTGAAGCTTTCTTT. This translates into CASSLWDTEAFF.

V and J are TRBV28 and TRBJ1-5, with D perhaps matching TRBD1 (6 bases). The CDR3 extends over 17 amino acids. Germline CDR1 reads MDHEN; CDR2 reads SYDVKM. The V end lost 4 bases, the J end lost 0 bases, and 16 bases lay between the germline ends. DNA of the CDR3: TGTGCCAGCAGTTCTCCGGGGGGGGCGTTTAGCAATCAGCCCCAGCATTTT. Protein product: CASSSPGGAFSNQPQHF.

This clonotype was recorded many times. The CDR3 spells CASSLYNSGNTIYF. CDR3 sequence (DNA): TGCGCCAGCAGCTTGTACAACTCTGGAAACACCATATATTTT. This sequence joins TRBV5-1 and TRBJ1-3; D remains ambiguous. The CDR3 totals 14 residues. Trimming removed 1 base from V and 0 bases from J, with 5 bases in between. Per the germline V gene, CDR1 is SGHRS and CDR2 is YFSETQ.

This clonotype came up many times. The chain recombines TRBV30 with TRBJ1-1; 8 nucleotides agree with TRBD1. With 1 base clipped from V and 4 bases from J, the junction kept 14 bases outside the gene matches. Germline loops: CDR1 GTSNPN, CDR2 SVGIG (reference sequence). This CDR3 region has 17 residues. The CDR3 protein is CAWSAWAGGSLGTEAFF. CDR3 bases: TGTGCCTGGAGTGCCTGGGCAGGGGGCTCCTTGGGCACTGAAGCTTTCTTT. The whole variable domain, filled in from reference TRBV30 and TRBJ1-1, reads SQTIHQWPATLVQPVGSPLSLECTVEGTSNPNLYWYRQAAGRGLQLLFYSVGIGQISSEVPQNLSASRPQDRQFILSSKKLLLSDSGFYLCAWSAWAGGSLGTEAFFGQGTRLTVV.

The chain links TRBV12-3 or TRBV12-4 to TRBJ1-5, with a possible D match to TRBD1 (5 bases). Trimming cost V 6 bases and J 8 bases, with 11 bases left between them. This CDR3 is 12 amino acids long. The CDR3 reads CASSPGAEPQHF. The CDR3 DNA reads as TGTGCCAGCAGCCCCGGGGCTGAGCCCCAGCATTTT.

The table lists this clonotype with a few counts. The gene calls are TRBV11-2 and TRBJ1-1; D uncertain. Germline V gene data show CDR1 as SGHAT and CDR2 as FQNNGV. CDR3 size: 11 residues. Deletions cut 5 bases from V and 8 bases from J, with 9 bases between. CDR3 amino acids: CASSPLSEAFF. CDR3 DNA sequence: TGTGCCAGCAGCCCCCTATCGGAAGCTTTCTTT.

This clonotype was detected many times. V gene TRBV6-4 combines with J gene TRBJ1-2, with D perhaps TRBD1 (6 bases). The length of the CDR3 is 16 residues. CDR1 MRHNA and CDR2 SNTAGT come from the germline V gene. Trimming cost V 5 bases and J 2 bases, with 18 bases left between them. As DNA, the CDR3 is TGTGCCAGCAGTCCAACGGCCAGGGGACTGAACTATGGCTACACCTTC. Protein sequence: CASSPTARGLNYGYTF.

This clonotype was observed at least ten times. The rearrangement uses TRBV20-1 and TRBJ2-1; D possibly matches TRBD1 or TRBD2 (6 bases each). CDR1 and CDR2 (germline): DFQATT, SNEGSKA (reference sequence). CDR3 length: 13 residues. Trimming left V 4 bases short and J 12 bases short, with 19 bases between. The CDR3 bases are TGCAGTGCTAATACGGGGGCTAGATCCGGGCAGTTCTTC. As protein: CSANTGARSGQFF.

This clonotype occurred many times. V is TRBV2 and J is TRBJ2-3; no firm D call. The germline V and J ends were trimmed by 8 bases and 1 base, with 13 bases remaining between them. Germline V gene sequence: CDR1 SNHLY, CDR2 FYNNEI. The CDR3 totals 14 residues. This CDR3 is CASALLAGTDTQYF. The CDR3 coding sequence is TGTGCCAGCGCACTATTGGCGGGCACAGATACGCAGTATTTT.

This clonotype was counted at least ten times. This sequence joins TRBV5-1 and TRBJ2-1, with D uncertain. Trimming left V 0 bases short and J 8 bases short, with 12 bases between. This CDR3 contains 14 residues. Germline lookup yields CDR1 SGHRS and CDR2 YFSETQ. The CDR3 DNA follows: TGCGCCAGCAGCTTGGAAACAAGGTTGGATGAGCAGTTCTTC. Translating gives CASSLETRLDEQFF. Drawing the rest from reference TRBV5-1 and TRBJ2-1, the complete variable domain is KAGVTQTPRYLIKTRGQQVTLSCSPISGHRSVSWYQQTPGQGLQFLFEYFSETQRNKGNFPGRFSGRQFSNSRSEMNVSTLELGDSALYLCASSLETRLDEQFFGPGTRLTVL.

This clonotype was observed a single time. The chain is built from TRBV4-2 and TRBJ2-7; D might be TRBD1 (6 bases). The CDR3 runs to 12 residues. Germline CDR1 LGHNA, CDR2 YNFKEQ. V lost 10 bases, J lost 6 bases, and 16 bases lay in between. The DNA of the CDR3 is TGTGCCATGAGCCCCGGGACACTCGAGCAGTACTTC. Protein sequence: CAMSPGTLEQYF.

The sample holds many counts of this clonotype. The chain couples TRBV28 to TRBJ1-2; possibly TRBD1 for D (5 bases). From germline, CDR1 is MDHEN and CDR2 SYDVKM. Trimming removed 5 bases at V and 4 bases at J, with 14 bases between. The CDR3 is 14 residues long. CDR3 coding DNA: TGTGCCAGCAGTCAGAACCAGGGTTCCTATGGCTACACCTTC. This codes for CASSQNQGSYGYTF.

This clonotype was observed at least ten times. The chain has TRBV19 and TRBJ1-5; 11 nucleotides agree with TRBD1. Per the germline V gene, CDR1 is LNHDA and CDR2 is SQIVND (reference sequence). The CDR3 is 13 residues long. With 10 bases clipped from V and 7 bases from J, the junction kept 6 bases outside the gene matches. The CDR3 bases are TGTGCCACCATGCGGGACAGGGGGCAGCCCCAGCATTTT. This codes for CATMRDRGQPQHF.

This rearrangement joins TRBV5-1 to TRBJ1-6, with TRBD1 matching 9 bases. Germline V gene data show CDR1 as SGHRS and CDR2 as YFSETQ. The CDR3 extends over 14 amino acids. The V and J ends lost 4 bases and 11 bases, in that order; junction bases with no gene match: 7. The CDR3 reads CASSPGTGRTPLHF. The CDR3 DNA reads as TGCGCCAGCAGCCCCGGGACAGGGAGAACACCCCTCCACTTT.

This clonotype was recorded at least ten times. The chain employs TRBV6-2 or TRBV6-3 and TRBJ2-1; no clear D. V was cut by 2 bases and J by 5 bases, with 10 bases left in between. This CDR3 contains 14 residues. Per the germline V gene, CDR1 is MNHEY and CDR2 is SVGEGT. This CDR3 is CASSYRLRDNEQFF. As DNA, the CDR3 is TGTGCCAGCAGTTACAGACTTCGCGACAATGAGCAGTTCTTC.

This clonotype was detected ten times or more. V usage is TRBV25-1 and J usage is TRBJ2-7, with D possibly TRBD1 on 5 matching bases. In germline, CDR1 is MGHDK, CDR2 SYGVNS. This CDR3 has 11 residues. The V end lost 9 bases, the J end lost 3 bases, and 9 bases lay between the germline ends. The CDR3 reads CASRDSYEQYF. In nucleotides, the CDR3 is TGTGCCAGTCGAGACAGCTACGAGCAGTACTTC.

Many counts were recorded for this clonotype. The chain carries TRBV29-1 and TRBJ1-1; D unclear. The CDR3 is 10 amino acids. V lost 3 bases to trimming and J lost 6 bases, with 5 bases between them. Looked up from germline, CDR1 is SQVTM and CDR2 is ANQGSEA. The CDR3 nucleotides read TGCAGCGTTGAGTCCTCTGAAGCTTTCTTT. Amino acid sequence: CSVESSEAFF.

This clonotype showed up many times. CDR3 loop: CASSSGTGWNYGYTF. The DNA of the CDR3 is TGTGCCAGCTCTTCGGGGACAGGATGGAACTATGGCTACACCTTC. The rearrangement joins TRBV19 to TRBJ1-2; 8 bases match TRBD1. Per the germline V gene, CDR1 is LNHDA and CDR2 is SQIVND (reference sequence). V trimming: 9 bases; J trimming: 2 bases; junction bases outside the gene matches: 11. The CDR3 extends over 15 amino acids.

The chain couples TRBV7-6 to TRBJ2-3, with D possibly matching TRBD2 (5 bases). This CDR3 spans 14 amino acids. Trimming took off 2 bases at V and 5 bases at J, with 11 bases between the two ends. Germline V gene data show CDR1 as SGHVS and CDR2 as FNYEAQ. The CDR3 DNA reads TGTGCCAGCAGCTTATTCGCCAGCGGAGATACGCAGTATTTT. It yields the protein CASSLFASGDTQYF.

This clonotype was counted at least ten times. The chain carries TRBV20-1 and TRBJ1-3; no clear D. CDR3 length: 17 amino acids. In germline, CDR1 is DFQATT, CDR2 SNEGSKA (reference sequence). V was pared by 1 base and J by 0 bases, with 16 bases between. The CDR3 nucleotides read TGCAGTGCTAGAGCACCGACGGGAGTCCTCTCTGGAAACACCATATATTTT. Residues: CSARAPTGVLSGNTIYF.

This clonotype came up many times. This chain connects TRBV12-3 or TRBV12-4 to TRBJ2-5, with D uncertain. Between the trimmed V and J ends, which lost 6 bases and 0 bases, there was a span of 8 bases. This CDR3 spans 13 amino acids. The chain's CDR3 is CASRYTYQETQYF. Written as DNA, the CDR3 is TGTGCCAGCAGGTATACGTACCAAGAGACCCAGTACTTC.

In this sample, this clonotype turned up a few times. The chain uses TRBV29-1 and TRBJ2-7; D is perhaps TRBD1 (6 bases). The CDR3 runs to 13 residues. V was shortened by 7 bases and J by 3 bases, with 16 bases between the two germline ends. CDR1 SQVTM and CDR2 ANQGSEA come from the germline V gene. The CDR3 here is CSGAQGPYYEQYF. In DNA form, the CDR3 reads TGCAGCGGGGCCCAGGGGCCCTACTACGAGCAGTACTTC.

This clonotype was counted at least ten times. The rearrangement joins TRBV12-3 or TRBV12-4 to TRBJ1-1; D is undetermined. This CDR3 comprises 14 residues. V lost 6 bases, J lost 1 base, and 12 bases lay in between. CDR3 DNA: TGTGCCAGCAGCGTTTCGGTGGGGAACACTGAAGCTTTCTTT. Translated: CASSVSVGNTEAFF.

This clonotype was picked up many times. This rearrangement joins TRBV29-1 to TRBJ1-1; no definite D call. Germline loops: CDR1 SQVTM, CDR2 ANQGSEA. V gave up 3 bases and J gave up 6 bases, with 8 bases separating them. This CDR3 region has 11 residues. CDR3 sequence: CSVEGGAEAFF. For the CDR3, the DNA is TGCAGCGTTGAGGGTGGCGCTGAAGCTTTCTTT.

This clonotype was observed many times. The chain has TRBV28 and TRBJ2-7, with D possibly being TRBD2 (5 bases). Trimming cost V 6 bases and J 0 bases, with 9 bases left between them. The CDR3 covers 13 residues. Germline V CDR1 and CDR2: MDHEN, SYDVKM. The CDR3 bases are TGTGCCAGCAGGTCGGGGAGCTCCTACGAGCAGTACTTC. Translated, it gives CASRSGSSYEQYF. Supplemented by reference TRBV28 and TRBJ2-7, the full variable domain reads DVKVTQSSRYLVKRTGEKVFLECVQDMDHENMFWYRQDPGLGLRLIYFSYDVKMKEKGDIPEGYSVSREKKERFSLILESASTNQTSMYLCASRSGSSYEQYFGPGTRLTVT.

At least ten counts were recorded for this clonotype. The genes are TRBV20-1 and TRBJ1-5, with 7 bases that match TRBD1. Looked up from germline, CDR1 is DFQATT and CDR2 is SNEGSKA (reference sequence). After removal of 5 bases from V and 7 bases from J, the junction contained 11 bases not matched to a gene. The CDR3 has 14 residues. CDR3 residues: CSAGYRGGGQPQHF. The CDR3 DNA reads TGCAGTGCTGGTTACAGGGGAGGAGGACAGCCCCAGCATTTT.